A selection of T cell receptor beta chains follows, all from one sample in a study of CD8 T cells in ankylosing spondylitis. TCRdb re-analysed the 5' RACE reads in MiXCR, keeping a single row per CDR3 protein. Of about 840,000 distinct CDR3 sequences in the sample, approximately 12% were seen once. Sequences were obtained from blood, either unsorted or a sorted T cell fraction (not recorded which). These receptors originate from a male donor with ankylosing spondylitis. CDR3s include the opening cysteine and the closing phenylalanine or tryptophan. D genes are given only for firm matches. The listing skips clone size in some rows; elsewhere it reads once, few, many or a size class.

d_call: .
v_call: TRBV29-1
clone_size: .
j_call: TRBJ2-1
cdr3_nt: TGCAGCGCCGCGAGGCTAAGAAACCCCCATGAGCAGTTCTTC
cdr3_aa: CSAARLRNPHEQFF

d_call: .
v_call: TRBV28
clone_size: .
j_call: TRBJ1-1
cdr3_nt: TGTGCCAGCAGTTTTCCGGGGGACACTGAAGCTTTCTTT
cdr3_aa: CASSFPGDTEAFF

d_call: TRBD2
v_call: TRBV29-1
clone_size: .
j_call: TRBJ2-1
cdr3_nt: TGCAGCGCCGGATCCGGGACTAGGAGCTACAATGAGCAGTTCTTC
cdr3_aa: CSAGSGTRSYNEQFF

d_call: .
v_call: TRBV19
clone_size: few
j_call: TRBJ2-7
cdr3_nt: TGTGCCATTACCGGGACCCATAAACCACAGTACTTC
cdr3_aa: CAITGTHKPQYF

d_call: .
v_call: TRBV12-3/TRBV12-4
clone_size: .
j_call: TRBJ2-3
cdr3_nt: TGTGCCAGCAGCCCGTGGGCAGGGGCGTTAGATACGCAGTATTTT
cdr3_aa: CASSPWAGALDTQYF

d_call: .
v_call: TRBV29-1
clone_size: few
j_call: TRBJ2-3
cdr3_nt: TGCAGCGTAGATGCCCAGGGTCCGGGTGCGCAGTATTTT
cdr3_aa: CSVDAQGPGAQYF

d_call: TRBD1
v_call: TRBV4-3
clone_size: .
j_call: TRBJ2-7
cdr3_nt: TGCGCCAGCAGCAACGAGATAATAAGGACAGGGAGCTCCTACGAGCAGTACTTC
cdr3_aa: CASSNEIIRTGSSYEQYF

d_call: .
v_call: TRBV30
clone_size: .
j_call: TRBJ1-6
cdr3_nt: TGTGCCTGGAGTAGAATCCATTCACCCCTCCACTTT
cdr3_aa: CAWSRIHSPLHF

d_call: .
v_call: TRBV6-5
clone_size: few
j_call: TRBJ1-2
cdr3_nt: TGTGCCAGCAGTTACAACGCTCTAAACTATGGCTACACCTTC
cdr3_aa: CASSYNALNYGYTF

d_call: .
v_call: TRBV11-1
clone_size: few
j_call: TRBJ1-2
cdr3_nt: TGTGCCAGCAGCCCCGGCGGACGGGCCTTATATGGCTACACCTTC
cdr3_aa: CASSPGGRALYGYTF

d_call: .
v_call: TRBV18
clone_size: few
j_call: TRBJ1-2
cdr3_nt: TGTGCCAGCTCACCCGGGGTAGGAGGCTACACCTTC
cdr3_aa: CASSPGVGGYTF

d_call: .
v_call: TRBV30
clone_size: few
j_call: TRBJ1-1
cdr3_nt: TGTGCCTGGAGGCCGGGATGGAACACTGAAGCTTTCTTT
cdr3_aa: CAWRPGWNTEAFF

d_call: TRBD1
v_call: TRBV5-1
clone_size: many
j_call: TRBJ2-2
cdr3_nt: TGCGCCAGCAGCTTGCAGGGGGCGACCGGGGAGCTGTTTTTT
cdr3_aa: CASSLQGATGELFF

d_call: TRBD1
v_call: TRBV7-8
clone_size: few
j_call: TRBJ1-1
cdr3_nt: TGTGCCAGCAGCGTCGACAGGGGGTTGACTGAAGCTTTCTTT
cdr3_aa: CASSVDRGLTEAFF

d_call: .
v_call: TRBV11-2
clone_size: .
j_call: TRBJ1-5
cdr3_nt: TGTGCCAGCAGCTTATCCACCGGGATCAATCAGCCCCAGCATTTT
cdr3_aa: CASSLSTGINQPQHF

d_call: .
v_call: TRBV7-6
clone_size: .
j_call: TRBJ2-7
cdr3_nt: TGTGCCAGCAGCGATTTCCGAACAGGACCCCACGAGCAGTACTTC
cdr3_aa: CASSDFRTGPHEQYF

d_call: .
v_call: TRBV28
clone_size: many
j_call: TRBJ2-7
cdr3_nt: TGTGCCAGCAGCTCATTAACCTACGAGCAGTACTTC
cdr3_aa: CASSSLTYEQYF

d_call: TRBD2
v_call: TRBV4-3
clone_size: .
j_call: TRBJ2-1
cdr3_nt: TGCGCCAGCAGCAAGACTAGCGGTTACTCCTACAATGAGCAGTTCTTC
cdr3_aa: CASSKTSGYSYNEQFF

d_call: TRBD1
v_call: TRBV6-5
clone_size: few
j_call: TRBJ2-1
cdr3_nt: TGTGCCAGCAGTTCGAGACCGGGACAGAAGTACAATGAGCAGTTCTTC
cdr3_aa: CASSSRPGQKYNEQFF

d_call: .
v_call: TRBV4-1
clone_size: .
j_call: TRBJ1-2
cdr3_nt: TGCGCCAGCAGCCAAAGGGGGACGGACAACTATGGCTACACCTTC
cdr3_aa: CASSQRGTDNYGYTF